This TCR beta chain was retrieved from a study of sequential checkpoint blockade in melanoma (dated by TCRdb to the late 2010s). At the level of the whole study: Using 1:1 randomization, the trial assigned patients either to first-line nivolumab followed by ipilimumab (arm A) or to ipilimumab followed by nivolumab (arm B). Maintenance nivolumab came after both trial sequences. On the study overall, not on this receptor specifically: Larger, independent patient cohorts are needed to validate the response-prediction model that combines TCR metrics and mutation burden.

This sample's treatment or condition label indicates: randomized to nivolumab then ipilimumab (arm A) or the reverse (arm B). Prior DNA-damaging chemotherapy had not been received by any trial patient. A FACS Aria II flow cytometer was used to sort live CD3+CD8+ cells that were negative for CD19 and CD56 from thawed PBMCs. The samples were obtained from melanoma patients enrolled in CheckMate 064, an open-label, randomized phase II trial testing sequential checkpoint blockade. Leukapheresis was used to collect peripheral blood mononuclear cells, which were then purified with Ficoll-Paque and frozen in human serum with around 10% DMSO. Purity of sorted blood CD3+CD8+ cells was verified at >98% immediately after sorting, followed by DNA extraction. CDR1 MNHEY and CDR2 SMNVEV are derived from the germline V gene (reference sequence). Unmatched junction bases come to 0, with V trimmed by 2 bases and J by 5 bases. Spanning cysteine to phenylalanine, the CDR3 consists of 12 amino acids. The sequence is cut down to CDR3 DNA, 36 bases in frame from base 1.

Details on this clone: Its antigen specificity is not known. Base-call qualities are not available, and no considerably larger clone is one nucleotide away.

The immunoSEQ Assay was used to immunosequence TCRbeta CDR3 regions from genomic DNA. Before high-throughput sequencing, genomic DNA was amplified using bias-controlled multiplex PCR. Per the authors' processing: To quantify the absolute abundance of each unique TCRbeta CDR3 region, the sequences were collapsed and filtered. Clonality, defined as 1 minus Pielou's evenness, was calculated using productive rearrangements only. A previously published method was used to identify clones whose frequencies were significantly greater in on-treatment samples than in baseline samples. TCRdb stores this immuneACCESS table with in-frame sequences only. Part of the clones is absent; in the studies checked, under half of the shortfall reflects unresolved V genes, and no reason is known for the rest. The V and J calls and the clone size are those of that table, but D and trimming were determined from the DNA. Across this sample there are roughly 30,000 clones, with roughly 84% seen only once. The ten top clones hold 15% to 20% of the sample.

This sequence uses TRBV27 and TRBJ2-7, with 7 junctional bases fitting TRBD2. This specimen consisted of CD8+ T cells sorted from blood (inferred from file names), obtained from a patient given nivolumab and ipilimumab in sequence. The sequence was obtained from a human donor with melanoma. The bases are TGTGCCAGCAGTTTAGGGGGGGACGAGCAGTACTTC. Translated, this is CASSLGGDEQYF.